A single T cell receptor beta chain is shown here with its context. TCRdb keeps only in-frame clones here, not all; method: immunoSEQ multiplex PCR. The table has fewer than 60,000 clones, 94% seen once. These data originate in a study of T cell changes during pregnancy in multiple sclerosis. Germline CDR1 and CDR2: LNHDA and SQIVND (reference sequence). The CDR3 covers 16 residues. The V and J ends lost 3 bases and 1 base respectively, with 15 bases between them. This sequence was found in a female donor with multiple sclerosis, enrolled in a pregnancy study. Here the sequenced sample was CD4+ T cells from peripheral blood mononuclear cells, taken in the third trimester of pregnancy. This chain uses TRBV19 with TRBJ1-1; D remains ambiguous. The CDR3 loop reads CASSMGLGRRNTEAFF. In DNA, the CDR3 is TGTGCCAGTAGTATGGGCTTGGGGAGAAGGAACACTGAAGCTTTCTTT.